These 18 T cell receptor beta chains originate from one sample sequenced in a study of shared clonotypes between healthy human individuals. The data were produced by immunoSEQ multiplex PCR, yet TCRdb's version contains in-frame clones alone and is incomplete. The table has hundreds of thousands of clones, 96% seen once. Only CD45RO-negative cells positively selected for CCR7 counted as naive CD8 cells, so terminally differentiated effector memory CD45RA+ cells were excluded. Sequencing used naive CD8+ T cells sorted from blood. The source of these receptors is a woman aged 25 to 39 in good health.

The chain couples TRBV6-6 to TRBJ2-1; D is unresolved. The CDR3 spans 11 residues. The V and J ends lost 7 bases and 9 bases respectively, with 10 bases between them. Germline V gene sequence: CDR1 MNHNY, CDR2 SVGAGI (reference sequence). Here the CDR3 reads CASTSSGEQFF. CDR3 DNA: TGTGCCAGCACCTCGTCGGGTGAGCAGTTCTTC.

J is TRBJ2-5 and V is TRBV28, with D perhaps TRBD2 (5 bases). The V gene's germline CDR1 is MDHEN and CDR2 SYDVKM. V dropped 4 bases and J dropped 5 bases, with 23 bases sitting between them. The CDR3 totals 17 residues. This chain's CDR3 is CASSYPPGLAQRETQYF. CDR3 in DNA: TGTGCCAGCAGTTATCCCCCCGGGCTAGCCCAACGGGAGACCCAGTACTTC.

J is TRBJ2-5 and V is TRBV25-1; D remains ambiguous. The J call is doubtful: the DNA matches TRBJ2-7 better. The CDR3 has 13 residues. From germline, CDR1 is MGHDK and CDR2 SYGVNS. The DNA for the CDR3 is TGTGCCAGCAGTGAATACCCTTCCGACGAGCAGTACTTC. This codes for CASSEYPSDEQYF.

V is TRBV28 and J is TRBJ1-1, with unresolved D. CDR1 is MDHEN and CDR2 is SYDVKM in the germline V gene. V lost 5 bases and J lost 2, with 15 bases in between. The CDR3 contains 15 residues. CDR3 region: CASSPWAGSNTEAFF. The CDR3 region has the DNA TGTGCCAGCAGTCCTTGGGCGGGGAGTAACACTGAAGCTTTCTTT.

V usage is TRBV4-2 and J usage is TRBJ2-2; 7 bases match TRBD1. Germline V gene lookup returns CDR1 LGHNA and CDR2 YNFKEQ. The CDR3 runs 16 residues. Germline trimming cut 3 bases from V and 0 bases from J; bases unmatched to any gene: 4. The CDR3 loop is CASSQSGTANTGELFF. Here the CDR3 DNA reads TGTGCCAGCAGCCAGTCCGGGACAGCGAACACCGGGGAGCTGTTTTTT.

The CDR3 reads CASRIAPSSYEQYF. Here the CDR3 DNA reads TGTGCCAGTCGAATAGCGCCTAGCTCCTACGAGCAGTACTTC. J is TRBJ2-7 and V is TRBV19; possibly TRBD2 for D (5 bases). CDR3 length: 14 amino acids. Germline values: CDR1 LNHDA, CDR2 SQIVND (reference sequence). Trimming shortened V by 8 bases and J by 0 bases, and 14 bases separated the two germline ends. Full variable domain (missing parts from reference TRBV19 and TRBJ2-7): DGGITQSPKYLFRKEGQNVTLSCEQNLNHDAMYWYRQDPGQGLRLIYYSQIVNDFQKGDIAEGYSVSREKKESFPLTVTSAQKNPTAFYLCASRIAPSSYEQYFGPGTRLTVT.

CDR3 nucleotides: TGTGCCAGTGGGGACCCACAACTCACAGATACGCAGTATTTT. It yields the protein CASGDPQLTDTQYF. The chain uses TRBV2 and TRBJ2-3; D is tentatively TRBD1 or TRBD2 (5 bases each). Per germline, CDR1 SNHLY and CDR2 FYNNEI. V dropped 9 bases and J dropped 2 bases, with 15 bases sitting between them. The CDR3 has 14 amino acids.

V usage is TRBV9 and J usage is TRBJ2-4; 8 bases fit TRBD1. The CDR3 is 16 amino acids. The junction had 5 bases not matched to a gene; V was cut back by 3 bases and J by 0 bases. CDR1 and CDR2 (germline): SGDLS, YYNGEE. CDR3 DNA: TGTGCCAGCAGCGCCACAGGGGGATTAGCCAAAAACATTCAGTACTTC. This codes for CASSATGGLAKNIQYF.

The V call is TRBV29-1, the J call TRBJ1-4, with D perhaps TRBD1 (5 bases). Trimming stripped 5 bases from V and 8 bases from J, with 18 bases between. The CDR3 length is 14 residues. Looked up from germline, CDR1 is SQVTM and CDR2 is ANQGSEA. CDR3 loop: CSVSSDSPREKLFF. The CDR3 coding sequence is TGCAGCGTTTCTAGTGACAGCCCCCGAGAAAAACTGTTTTTT.

The genes are TRBV5-6 and TRBJ2-6, with D maybe TRBD1 (6 bases). CDR3 length: 18 residues. V lost 1 base and J 1 base, leaving 15 bases between the germline ends. The germline gives CDR1 SGHDT, CDR2 YYEEEE. As DNA, the CDR3 is TGTGCCAGCAGCTTGTTGACAGGTTTCCTTTCTGGGGCCAACGTCCTGACTTTC. Protein product: CASSLLTGFLSGANVLTF.

The chain carries TRBV11-2 and TRBJ2-7, with TRBD1 matching over 7 bases. The V gene's germline CDR1 is SGHAT and CDR2 FQNNGV. The CDR3 extends over 13 amino acids. After removal of 6 bases from V and 3 bases from J, the junction contained 5 bases not matched to a gene. This CDR3 reads CASRLTGDYEQYF. The DNA for the CDR3 is TGTGCCAGCAGGTTAACAGGGGACTACGAGCAGTACTTC. The full variable domain, its missing parts supplied by reference TRBV11-2 and TRBJ2-7, is EAGVAQSPRYKIIEKRQSVAFWCNPISGHATLYWYQQILGQGPKLLIQFQNNGVVDDSQLPKDRFSAERLKGVDSTLKIQPAKLEDSAVYLCASRLTGDYEQYFGPGTRLTVT.

CDR3 sequence reads: CASSLASGSQYEQYF. Here the CDR3 DNA reads TGTGCCAGCAGCTTAGCGTCCGGTAGTCAGTACGAGCAGTACTTC. V is TRBV7-9 and J is TRBJ2-7; D call uncertain. Trimming cost V 0 bases and J 4 bases, with 13 bases left between them. The germline gives CDR1 SEHNR, CDR2 FQNEAQ (reference sequence). The CDR3 covers 15 residues.

This rearrangement joins TRBV6-5 to TRBJ2-7; 8 bases match TRBD2. Germline assignment: CDR1 MNHEY and CDR2 SVGAGI. V gave up 0 bases and J gave up 0 bases; unmatched junction bases: 4. The CDR3 has 16 residues. The CDR3 DNA reads TGTGCCAGCAGTTACTCACTAGCGGAAACCTCCTACGAGCAGTACTTC. Translation gives CASSYSLAETSYEQYF.

The chain recombines TRBV4-1 with TRBJ1-5, with 8 bases aligning to TRBD1. CDR3 length: 15 amino acids. The J segment lost 12 bases and the V segment lost 1 base, leaving 11 bases of the junction unmatched. Germline-derived CDR1 and CDR2 are MGHRA and YSYEKL. CDR3 nucleotides: TGCGCCAGCAGCCAAGGAAGGGGACAGGAGCTGATCCAGCATTTT. Its protein product is CASSQGRGQELIQHF.

The chain has TRBV13 and TRBJ2-6; D possibly corresponds to TRBD1 (6 bases). Between the trimmed V and J ends, which lost 5 bases and 0 bases, there was a span of 11 bases. The CDR3 covers 16 residues. Germline V gene lookup returns CDR1 PRHDT and CDR2 FYEKMQ (reference sequence). The CDR3 DNA sequence: TGTGCCAGCAGCGGACGACAGGACTCTGGGGCCAACGTCCTGACTTTC. Protein: CASSGRQDSGANVLTF.

The J gene is TRBJ2-5, the V gene TRBV4-2; possibly TRBD2 for D (5 bases). CDR1 LGHNA and CDR2 YNFKEQ come from the germline V gene. V was trimmed by 3 bases and J by 3 bases, leaving 11 bases between them. The CDR3 consists of 14 residues. The CDR3 DNA reads TGTGCCAGCAGCCAGTCACTAGGCGAAGAGACCCAGTACTTC. As protein: CASSQSLGEETQYF.

V and J are TRBV7-9 and TRBJ2-7; TRBD2 matches at 7 bases. V was pared by 8 bases and J by 0 bases, with 4 bases of the junction left unmatched. This CDR3 spans 13 amino acids. Germline V CDR1 and CDR2: SEHNR, FQNEAQ (reference sequence). CDR3 sequence reads: CASGLVDSYEQYF. The CDR3 DNA follows: TGTGCCAGCGGACTAGTGGACTCCTACGAGCAGTACTTC.

This clone was recorded a few times. This chain links TRBV7-6 with TRBJ1-1; D is undetermined. CDR1 SGHVS and CDR2 FNYEAQ come from the germline V gene. V was cut by 7 bases and J by 2 bases, with 11 bases left in between. This CDR3 has 13 amino acids. CDR3 region: CASTQASNTEAFF. The CDR3 DNA follows: TGTGCCAGCACCCAAGCTAGCAACACTGAAGCTTTCTTT.